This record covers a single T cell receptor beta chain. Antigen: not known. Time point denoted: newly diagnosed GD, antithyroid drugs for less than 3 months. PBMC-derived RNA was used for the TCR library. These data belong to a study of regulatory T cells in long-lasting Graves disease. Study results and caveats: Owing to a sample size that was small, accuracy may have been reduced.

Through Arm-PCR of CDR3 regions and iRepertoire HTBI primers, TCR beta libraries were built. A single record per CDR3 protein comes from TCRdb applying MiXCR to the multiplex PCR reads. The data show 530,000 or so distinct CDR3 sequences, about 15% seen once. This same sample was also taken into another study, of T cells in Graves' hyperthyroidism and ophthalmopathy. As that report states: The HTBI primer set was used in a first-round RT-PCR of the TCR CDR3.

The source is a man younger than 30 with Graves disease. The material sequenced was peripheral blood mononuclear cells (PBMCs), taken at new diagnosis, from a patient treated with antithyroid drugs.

DNA for the CDR3: TGCGCCAGCAGCTTGGAGGCGGGAGACAGGTTCTTC. This translates into CASSLEAGDRFF. The gene calls are TRBV5-1 and TRBJ2-1, with 7 bases that match TRBD2. After removal of 0 bases from V and 15 bases from J, the junction contained 6 bases not matched to a gene. Germline CDR1 reads SGHRS; CDR2 reads YFSETQ. This CDR3 comprises 12 residues.